These 8 T cell receptor beta chains share one sample of origin, sequenced in a study of Ad26.COV2.S vaccination and SARS-CoV-2 variants. Treatment defined: 15 to 20 received Ad26.COV2.S at low or high dose, single or two shots; about 5 received placebo; per-sample allocation not given. Specimen acquisition occurred on day 63 following the initial vaccine or placebo injection. Clones were read by immunoSEQ multiplex PCR, and TCRdb kept only the in-frame ones, dropping some. The sample yields just under 250,000 clones, approximately 90% seen once. The input for sequencing was peripheral blood, taken in a trial of Ad26.COV2.S vaccine versus placebo. All receptors come from a person aged 18 to 59 who received the Ad26.COV2.S COVID-19 vaccine or a placebo.

This chain uses TRBV6-5 with TRBJ2-1, with D possibly matching TRBD2 (6 bases). The germline V gene encodes CDR1 MNHEY and CDR2 SVGAGI. This CDR3 is 14 amino acids long. Between the trimmed V and J ends, which lost 7 bases and 7 bases, there was a span of 17 bases. In DNA form, the CDR3 reads TGTGCCAGCATTCTAATCTCCGGGGGAAATGAGCAGTTCTTC. Its protein product is CASILISGGNEQFF.

The chain joins TRBV5-1 to TRBJ2-7; D remains unclear. Germline-derived CDR1 and CDR2 are SGHRS and YFSETQ. Trimming pared 2 bases from V and 1 base from J, leaving 10 bases between. The CDR3 totals 14 residues. In nucleotides, the CDR3 is TGCGCCAGCAGCTTCGGACCAGGTTCCTACGAGCAGTACTTC. Translated, it gives CASSFGPGSYEQYF.

The chain carries TRBV28 and TRBJ1-3, with D perhaps matching TRBD1 (6 bases). Trimming removed 6 bases at V and 0 bases at J, with 24 bases between. The V gene's germline CDR1 is MDHEN and CDR2 SYDVKM. This CDR3 has 19 residues. This CDR3 reads CASSINHRTADFSGNTIYF. The CDR3 nucleotides read TGTGCCAGCAGCATAAACCATCGGACAGCTGATTTCTCTGGAAACACCATATATTTT.

The V and J genes are TRBV19 and TRBJ2-5; D is unclear. Trimming shortened V by 5 bases and J by 4 bases, and 11 bases separated the two germline ends. The CDR3 spans 13 residues. Germline CDR1 LNHDA, CDR2 SQIVND (reference sequence). The CDR3 DNA is TGTGCCAGTAGTCCCGGGTGGGGAGAGACCCAGTACTTC. Encoded protein: CASSPGWGETQYF.

This clone was picked up many times. This same CDR3 is encoded by further DNA sequences in the sample. The rearrangement links TRBV4-1 to TRBJ2-7, with TRBD2 identical over 9 bases. This CDR3 region has 15 residues. After removal of 1 base from V and 2 bases from J, the junction contained 3 bases not matched to a gene. The V gene's germline CDR1 is MGHRA and CDR2 YSYEKL. CDR3 sequence (DNA): TGCGCCAGCAGCCAAGGGGCGGGGGGGACCTACGAGCAGTACTTC. It translates to CASSQGAGGTYEQYF.

The chain links TRBV7-3 to TRBJ2-2; D is uncertain. CDR1 SGHTA and CDR2 FQGTGA come from the germline V gene. Trimming left V 4 bases short and J 6 bases short, with 12 bases between. This CDR3 spans 14 amino acids. The CDR3 loop reads CASSSSVLSGELFF. The CDR3 bases are TGTGCCAGCAGCTCATCAGTCCTCTCCGGGGAGCTGTTTTTT.

The J gene is TRBJ2-1, the V gene TRBV18, with a possible D match to TRBD2 (5 bases). The CDR3 is 16 amino acids. Germline assignment: CDR1 KGHSH and CDR2 LQKENI. V was cut by 3 bases and J by 6 bases, with 18 bases left in between. This chain's CDR3 is CASSPQRKGEGNEQFF. The CDR3 DNA follows: TGTGCCAGCTCACCGCAGCGCAAGGGCGAGGGCAATGAGCAGTTCTTC.

The chain recombines TRBV28 with TRBJ2-5; D uncertain. V lost 4 bases to trimming and J lost 5 bases, with 8 bases between them. Per the germline V gene, CDR1 is MDHEN and CDR2 is SYDVKM. The CDR3 consists of 12 residues. The CDR3 here is CASSSTQETQYF. CDR3 DNA sequence: TGTGCCAGCAGTTCCACGCAGGAGACCCAGTACTTC.